Reported below is one TCR beta chain. Antigen unknown. Within the sample, other DNA sequences also encode this same CDR3. The record originates from a study of shared clonotypes between healthy human individuals. The CDR3 consists of 15 residues. Trimming took 4 bases from V and 0 from J; bases not matched to a gene: 4. CDR1 is SGHRS and CDR2 is YFSETQ in the germline V gene. Whole-study results and caveats: What rarefaction showed was incomplete sorted-subset sequencing despite large depth. The donor pool, a small one, limited the genetic and exposure-history diversity represented.

The genomic DNA of each subset was split evenly across several immunoSEQ plates. Sequencing used immunoSEQ multiplex PCR; TCRdb keeps in-frame clones, though not all of them. The table has more than 1.2 million clones, 98% seen once. The chain joins TRBV5-1 to TRBJ1-5; TRBD1 agrees at 7 bases. The sequenced sample was naive CD4+ T cells sorted from blood. Subset indicated: CD45RA+ positively selected. The TCR comes from a man aged 25 to 45 in good health. The CDR3 loop is CASSEQGNSNQPQHF. In nucleotides, the CDR3 is TGCGCCAGCAGCGAACAGGGGAATAGCAATCAGCCCCAGCATTTT.